This T cell receptor beta chain was obtained from a study of blood T cells in healthy people across ages. A sample-barcoded 5' primer and a J-beta primer mix were used in a second PCR of about 7 to 12 cycles. TCRdb re-analysed the 5' RACE reads in MiXCR, keeping a single row per CDR3 protein. This table has hundreds of thousands of distinct CDR3 sequences, around 45% appearing once. Germline CDR1 reads DFQATT; CDR2 reads SNEGSKA (reference sequence). The CDR3 extends over 14 amino acids. Trimming removed 6 bases from V and 3 bases from J; junction bases left unmatched: 8. In regard to this clonotype: This may be a read error: a much more frequent sequence differs by one nucleotide.

The sequence was obtained from a woman aged 60-75 years in good health. The specimen sequenced was blood. V and J are TRBV20-1 and TRBJ2-1, with 7 bases identical to TRBD2. Here the CDR3 reads CSAPLAWNYNEQFF. Written as DNA, the CDR3 is TGCAGTGCGCCACTAGCGTGGAACTACAATGAGCAGTTCTTC.